This TCR beta chain was recorded in a study of control samples from healthy donors and cancer patients. Assay used: immunoSEQ multiplex PCR; TCRdb lists only in-frame clones, some missing. The repertoire holds 150,000 or so clones, with approximately 94% as singletons. The CDR3 is made up of 16 amino acids. V was clipped by 7 bases and J by 0 bases, with 12 bases between them. Germline values: CDR1 KGHDR, CDR2 SFDVKD. The TCR sequence derives from a man aged 35-49 years in good health. The chain links TRBV24-1 to TRBJ2-6; the D gene is possibly TRBD2 (5 bases). Source material: blood. In nucleotides, the CDR3 is TGTGCCACCAGCAGAGGGAAATTCTCTGGGGCCAACGTCCTGACTTTC. Its translation is CATSRGKFSGANVLTF.